The clone carrying this T cell receptor beta chain was recorded many times. Its antigen is as yet unknown. The making of cDNA relied on 5'RACE with 10-nucleotide random UMIs. Sequencing runs each generated in excess of 180 million TCR-beta sequences derived from 15-18 subjects. TCRdb independently ran MiXCR on the 5' RACE reads; one entry per CDR3 protein. The data show roughly 56,000 distinct CDR3 sequences, with about 3.2% seen just once and roughly 7% held by the top ten. This sample was included in a study of neurological immune-mediated disorders. CDR3 size: 15 residues. Looked up from germline, CDR1 is MDHEN and CDR2 is SYDVKM. Trimming removed 6 bases from V and 1 base from J, with 14 bases in between. It was from 2 million PBMCs stored at -80 C that the unsorted libraries were obtained. Study-level findings and limits: Whereas HTLV-1-associated myelopathy showed the most TCR clonal expansion, multiple sclerosis showed the least, with levels below those of healthy controls.

The TCR was taken from a woman aged 60 to 75 with multiple sclerosis. Sequencing was carried out using PBMCs. The chain uses TRBV28 and TRBJ2-3, with D unclear. The CDR3 bases are TGTGCCAGCAGCCCCAATGGTTTGGGCACAGATACGCAGTATTTT. Residues: CASSPNGLGTDTQYF.